These 5 T cell receptor beta chains share one sample of origin, sequenced in a study of T cell changes during pregnancy in multiple sclerosis. Profiling relied on immunoSEQ multiplex PCR, and the TCRdb table lists in-frame clones only, not all of them. The sample lists nearly 20,000 clones; more than 80% were seen once. The sample was CD8+ T cells from peripheral blood mononuclear cells, taken in the third trimester of pregnancy. All receptors derive from a female donor in good health, enrolled as a control in a pregnancy study.

This clone came up a few times. V gene TRBV29-1 combines with J gene TRBJ1-1; D unresolved. Germline V gene sequence: CDR1 SQVTM, CDR2 ANQGSEA. V dropped 4 bases and J dropped 3 bases, with 12 bases sitting between them. The CDR3 contains 13 residues. CDR3 protein: CSVVEIGDTEAFF. The DNA for the CDR3 is TGCAGCGTTGTAGAGATCGGGGACACTGAAGCTTTCTTT.

The chain is built from TRBV7-2 and TRBJ2-2; 7 nucleotides match TRBD1. Per the germline V gene, CDR1 is SGHTA and CDR2 is FQGNSA. The CDR3 has 19 amino acids. Trimming took 5 bases from V and 1 from J; bases not matched to a gene: 16. CDR3 region: CASSKLARGLPGNTGELFF. CDR3 nucleotide sequence: TGTGCCAGCAGCAAGCTTGCGAGGGGGCTCCCTGGGAACACCGGGGAGCTGTTTTTT. The variable domain in full, completed from reference TRBV7-2 and TRBJ2-2, reads GAGVSQSPSNKVTEKGKDVELRCDPISGHTALYWYRQSLGQGLEFLIYFQGNSAPDKSGLPSDRFSAERTGGSVSTLTIQRTQQEDSAVYLCASSKLARGLPGNTGELFFGEGSRLTVL.

The chain uses TRBV19 and TRBJ1-1; D uncertain. The CDR3 length is 15 residues. In germline, CDR1 is LNHDA, CDR2 SQIVND (reference sequence). The V end lost 4 bases, the J end lost 0 bases, and 12 bases lay between the germline ends. The DNA of the CDR3 is TGTGCCAGTAGTAATATAAGAAACTTGAACACTGAAGCTTTCTTT. Its protein product is CASSNIRNLNTEAFF.

The rearrangement links TRBV18 to TRBJ2-7; TRBD2 is a possible D gene (5 bases). The CDR3 runs 12 residues. In germline, CDR1 is KGHSH, CDR2 LQKENI. The germline V and J ends were trimmed by 3 bases and 2 bases, with 5 bases remaining between them. CDR3 residues: CASSPEAYEQYF. CDR3 DNA sequence: TGTGCCAGCTCACCGGAGGCCTACGAGCAGTACTTC.

V gene TRBV28 combines with J gene TRBJ2-3; maybe TRBD2 (6 bases). V was shortened by 4 bases and J by 2 bases, with 13 bases between the two germline ends. The CDR3 extends over 15 amino acids. Germline V lookup: CDR1 MDHEN, CDR2 SYDVKM. CDR3 sequence (DNA): TGTGCCAGCAGTTCCGCCGGGGGAGTCACAGATACGCAGTATTTT. Translating gives CASSSAGGVTDTQYF.